This TCR beta chain was recorded in a study of blood T cell repertoires in COVID-19 (dated by TCRdb to about 2020). Describing the broader study: Samples covering the acute and convalescent phases of COVID-19 were provided by collaborators in the United States, Italy and Spain. The material from the prospective study consisted of cDNA or gDNA derived from T cells, B-cell-depleted T cells, or PBMCs. The repertoires were released in a freely available public database intended as a resource for research on the immune response to SARS-CoV-2. Samples came from the ongoing ImmuneRACE study (first 160 participants) plus 1,254 subjects from 6 global collaborators. Where available, HLA class I and class II types were obtained from metadata supplied by the sample provider rather than from assay-based typing. The dataset comprised deeply sampled blood TCRbeta repertoires from subjects exposed to, actively infected with, or recovered from COVID-19. Sample metadata almost always included a de-identified subject ID, COVID-19 status, age in years and sex.

The CDR3 goes from the cysteine to the phenylalanine over 13 residues. The CDR3 DNA has 39 bases and is translated from base 1. V loses 2 bases of germline sequence and J loses 3 bases, and the interval between the two ends is 7 bases. The germline V gene yields SGHRS for CDR1 and YFSETQ for CDR2. Participants in the prospective study were aged 18 to 89 years, lived in about two dozen United States geographic areas, and enrolled through a virtual design. Cohort assignment in the prospective study relied on participant-reported clinical history from a screening survey and a study questionnaire. For ImmuneRACE Cohort 3, a participant was defined as recovered based on two consecutive negative NP/OP PCR tests, clearance by a healthcare professional, or resolution of symptoms. In the prospective study, whole blood, serum and a nasopharyngeal or oropharyngeal swab were collected from each participant by mobile phlebotomists. Over a roughly 2-month period, participants in the prospective study had the option of providing additional blood draws and questionnaires. Before DNA extraction, prospective study blood samples were shipped either frozen or at room temperature.

TCRbeta CDR3 regions were amplified from genomic DNA by means of the immunoSEQ Assay, a bias-controlled multiplex PCR. As for how the authors treated the data: Nucleated cell counts per sample were estimated from amplification of reference gene primers within the assay. Sequence reads were collapsed and filtered to measure the absolute abundance of every unique TCRbeta CDR3 rearrangement. For each sample, productive Simpson clonality was calculated as the square root of Simpson's diversity index across productive rearrangements. This is the immuneACCESS table as TCRdb keeps it, with only in-frame sequences that have V and J called. A part of the clones is gone; compared with another copy, unresolved V genes explain less than half, and the rest is unexplained. V and J calls and clone size are given by that table; D and trimming were obtained from the DNA. A total of 100,000 or so clones appear in this sample, 65% to 90% of them only once. The ten largest clonotypes hold roughly 2.6% of the sample.

Details on this clone: This clone's antigen is unknown. It has no much larger one-base neighbor in the sample; base qualities were not kept.

General findings and caveats noted by the study authors: How much clinical and demographic metadata was included differed by source and by participant, and the metadata was provided uncurated.

The rearrangement joined TRBV5-1 to TRBJ2-3; a tentative D call is TRBD1 (5 bases match). What was sequenced was PBMCs or T cells enriched from blood (not recorded which). This clonotype originated in a woman in her fifties or sixties who had recovered from COVID-19. The CDR3 region: CASSFQGTDTQYF. The sequence in DNA is TGCGCCAGCAGCTTTCAGGGTACAGATACGCAGTATTTT.